What follows is one T cell receptor beta chain and its context. Its antigen is unknown. This record comes from a study of vaccination effects on CD4 cells after COVID-19. Overall study context: Samples were taken post-vaccine, and their median timing was 72 days after the second dose.

Sequenced by immunoSEQ multiplex PCR; TCRdb stores in-frame clones only, minus some. The sample has 65,000 to 90,000 clones; approximately 73% are singletons. After around ten days in culture, the CD4+ T cells were isolated. Participants each got two BNT162b2 or mRNA-1273 vaccine doses. Vaccinated recipients, who were negative for nucleocapsid antibodies, had no history of SARS-CoV-2 infection. J gave up 7 bases and V 3 bases, and 7 bases lay outside the gene matches. The CDR3 length is 14 residues. In germline, CDR1 is KGHSH, CDR2 LQKENI. Study conclusions and caveats: Of the vaccine-induced clones from healthy vaccinees, merely 1 of 255 recognized common cold coronaviruses as well.

The rearrangement links TRBV18 to TRBJ2-3; TRBD2 matches 7 bases. The receptor comes from a human donor who received a COVID-19 vaccine. The source material was CD4+ T cells from PBMCs cultured without peptide, sampled after COVID-19 vaccination. The CDR3 spells CASSPGLPPNTQYF. The CDR3 coding sequence is TGTGCCAGCTCACCGGGACTACCCCCGAATACGCAGTATTTT.